The clone carrying this T cell receptor (beta chain) appeared a few times. Its antigen is currently unknown. These data originate in a study of T cell repertoires in cytomegalovirus infection. Study at large: Signatures in public TCR beta sequences pointed to both CMV infection and matching HLA type.

CDR3 length equals 13 residues. Trimming removed 8 bases from V and 2 bases from J, with 10 bases in between. Germline-derived CDR1 and CDR2 are SNHLY and FYNNEI. General study points: Totalled public TCR beta family frequency picked out people who carried CMV plus the relevant HLA. Across the ex vivo response, the dominant clonotypes were HLA-C-restricted CMV-specific TCR beta clonotypes.

A single record per CDR3 protein comes from TCRdb applying MiXCR to the reads. The sample includes roughly 230,000 distinct CDR3 sequences, 17% of them seen just once. V usage is TRBV2 and J usage is TRBJ1-5, with D unclear. This clonotype was sampled from a human donor in good health (CMV status not recorded). Some clones in this sample may be carry-over from other donors' samples. The sequencing input was CD8+ T cells from PBMCs. The CDR3 nucleotides are TGTGCCAGCCAACTCGAAGGCAATCAGCCCCAGCATTTT. This codes for CASQLEGNQPQHF.